The clone carrying this TCR beta chain turned up a few times. Amplification, which lasted around 22 PCR cycles, used a constant-region primer and V-primer adapter to amplify TCRs. Isolated mRNA underwent amplification via in vitro transcription. One entry per CDR3 protein, called by TCRdb with MiXCR from the reads. The sample has roughly 50,000 distinct CDR3 sequences; approximately 35% are singletons. The time point was: after trial treatment. The sample's treatment: LDRT plus nivolumab, ipilimumab, low-dose cyclophosphamide and aspirin (RACIN trial). Donors, who were enrolled in a single-arm phase I dose-escalation trial, received nivolumab, ipilimumab, aspirin, low-dose cyclophosphamide and low-dose radiotherapy. Between the trimmed V and J ends, which lost 0 bases and 5 bases, there was a span of 10 bases. The germline gives CDR1 LGHDT, CDR2 YNNKEL (reference sequence). This CDR3 spans 14 amino acids.

The sample comes from a study of low-dose radiotherapy and immunotherapy resistance in tumors. At the level of the study: Ipilimumab 1 mg/kg every six weeks, together with nivolumab 240 mg every two weeks, was given intravenously to patients. The authors gave intravenous cyclophosphamide 200 mg/m2 every two weeks, one day before radiation and immunotherapy.

This clonotype was sampled from a male donor with rectosigmoid adenocarcinoma. The sample in question was PBMCs, obtained after low-dose radiotherapy plus immunotherapy. The V and J genes are TRBV3-1 and TRBJ2-5; D not resolved. CDR3 in DNA: TGTGCCAGCAGCCAAGAATTTATGCTTGAGACCCAGTACTTC. Residues: CASSQEFMLETQYF.